Below, one T cell receptor beta chain is given with its context. These data originate in a study of blood T cell repertoires in COVID-19. Study-level background: Acute and convalescent COVID-19 samples came from the United States, Italy and Spain.

Unmatched junction bases numbered 4, after V lost 3 bases and J lost 4 bases. CDR1 is LNHDA, CDR2 SQIVND, per germline (reference sequence). The CDR3 sequence is 14 residues long. Original methodology: Reference gene primers were amplified, and this amplification served to estimate nucleated cell counts. TCRdb's copy holds only in-frame clones and misses some; the assay was immunoSEQ multiplex PCR. The V and J calls and clone size come from that table; D and trimming were worked out from the DNA. The sample has just under 40,000 clones, around 79% seen once. The TCR was taken from a man in his 70s with acute or convalescent COVID-19. Sequencing was carried out using peripheral blood. The J gene is TRBJ2-7, the V gene TRBV19; the match to TRBD2 covers 9 bases. Written as DNA, the CDR3 is TGTGCCAGTAGTATGGGACTAGCTCTGTACGAGCAGTACTTC. This codes for CASSMGLALYEQYF.